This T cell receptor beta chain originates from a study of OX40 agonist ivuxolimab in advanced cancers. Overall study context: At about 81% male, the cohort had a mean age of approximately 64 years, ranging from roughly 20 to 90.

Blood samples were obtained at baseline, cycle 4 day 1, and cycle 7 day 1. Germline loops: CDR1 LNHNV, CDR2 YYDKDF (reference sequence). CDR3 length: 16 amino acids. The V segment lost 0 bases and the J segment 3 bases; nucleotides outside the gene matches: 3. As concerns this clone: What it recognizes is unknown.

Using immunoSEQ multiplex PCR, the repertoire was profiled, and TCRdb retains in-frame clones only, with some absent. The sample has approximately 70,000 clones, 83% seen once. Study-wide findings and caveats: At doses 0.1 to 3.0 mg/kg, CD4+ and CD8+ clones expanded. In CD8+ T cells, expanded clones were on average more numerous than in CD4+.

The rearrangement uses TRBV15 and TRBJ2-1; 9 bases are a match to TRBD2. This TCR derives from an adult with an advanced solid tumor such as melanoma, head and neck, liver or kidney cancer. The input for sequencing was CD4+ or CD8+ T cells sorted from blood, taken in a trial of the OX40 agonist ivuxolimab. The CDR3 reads CATSRDLTSGYNEQFF. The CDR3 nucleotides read TGTGCCACCAGCAGAGATCTGACTAGCGGCTACAATGAGCAGTTCTTC.